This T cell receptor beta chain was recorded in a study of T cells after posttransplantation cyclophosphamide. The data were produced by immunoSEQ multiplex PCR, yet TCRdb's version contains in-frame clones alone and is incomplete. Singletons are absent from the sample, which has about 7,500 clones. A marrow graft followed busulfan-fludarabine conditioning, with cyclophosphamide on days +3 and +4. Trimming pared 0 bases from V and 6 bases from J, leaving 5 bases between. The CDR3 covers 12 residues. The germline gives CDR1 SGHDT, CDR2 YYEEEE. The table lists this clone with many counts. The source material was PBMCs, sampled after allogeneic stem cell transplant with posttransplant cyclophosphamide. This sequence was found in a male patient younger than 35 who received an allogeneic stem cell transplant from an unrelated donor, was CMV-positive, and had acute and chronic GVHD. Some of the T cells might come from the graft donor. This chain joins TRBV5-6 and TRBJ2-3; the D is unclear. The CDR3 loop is CASSLAPDTQYF. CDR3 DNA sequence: TGTGCCAGCAGCTTGGCCCCGGATACGCAGTATTTT.